This record looks at one T cell receptor (beta chain) sequence and its context. At one boundary the junction diverges from the germline segment, which might be a read error. The data are from a study of blood T cell repertoires in COVID-19. Germline V CDR1 and CDR2: SGHTA, FQGNSA. The CDR3 consists of 12 residues. Using immunoSEQ multiplex PCR, the repertoire was profiled, and TCRdb retains in-frame clones only, with some absent. In the table there are more than 95,000 clones, 86% of which are singletons. Sequencing was done on a sample of peripheral blood. This sequence joins TRBV7-2 and TRBJ2-7, with D perhaps matching TRBD2 (5 bases). The clonotype comes from a man between 65 and 79 years old who had recovered from COVID-19. CDR3 loop: CASSLAGRARDF. CDR3 nucleotide sequence: TGTGCCAGCAGCTTGGCTGGGCGGGCCAGAGACTTC.